What follows are 14 T cell receptor beta chains derived from one specimen sequenced in a study of cytomegalovirus exposure and HLA in healthy donors. Method: immunoSEQ multiplex PCR; TCRdb's copy keeps in-frame clones and lacks some. This sample has 85,000 to 95,000 clones; 95% to 97% occur once, and the top ten carry more than 0.65%. Sequencing was performed on PBMCs. Receptors were obtained from a man aged 18-30 years in good health and CMV-seronegative.

J is TRBJ2-5 and V is TRBV9, with D maybe TRBD2 (6 bases). The germline CDR1 and CDR2 sequences are SGDLS and YYNGEE. Trimming stripped 3 bases from V and 5 bases from J, with 17 bases between. This CDR3 is 15 amino acids long. This chain's CDR3 is CASSASGRTRETQYF. CDR3 coding DNA: TGTGCCAGCAGCGCGAGTGGGAGGACCCGCGAGACCCAGTACTTC.

The CDR3 loop reads CAISGVMEGRTDTQYF. CDR3 coding DNA: TGTGCCATCTCCGGGGTTATGGAGGGCCGCACAGATACGCAGTATTTT. The V call is TRBV10-3, the J call TRBJ2-3; possible D gene TRBD2, 6 bases. Germline assignment: CDR1 ENHRY and CDR2 SYGVKD. The V end lost 8 bases, the J end lost 1 base, and 19 bases lay between the germline ends. The CDR3 consists of 16 residues.

The CDR3 protein is CASSVATDNTEAFF. In DNA, the CDR3 is TGTGCCAGCAGCGTAGCTACAGATAACACTGAAGCTTTCTTT. The V and J genes are TRBV9 and TRBJ1-1, with D hard to call. Trimming took off 0 bases at V and 2 bases at J, with 8 bases between the two ends. This CDR3 is 14 amino acids long. Looked up from germline, CDR1 is SGDLS and CDR2 is YYNGEE.

The chain employs TRBV7-6 and TRBJ2-1; TRBD2 is a possible D gene (6 bases). Germline assignment: CDR1 SGHVS and CDR2 FNYEAQ. V lost 5 bases, J lost 3 bases, and 17 bases lay in between. The CDR3 is 16 residues long. CDR3 sequence reads: CASSVSPGTYYNEQFF. The CDR3 region has the DNA TGTGCCAGCAGCGTATCGCCCGGGACTTACTACAATGAGCAGTTCTTC. Filled out from reference TRBV7-6 and TRBJ2-1, the complete variable domain reads GAGVSQSPRYKVTKRGQDVALRCDPISGHVSLYWYRQALGQGPEFLTYFNYEAQQDKSGLPNDRFSAERPEGSISTLTIQRTEQRDSAMYRCASSVSPGTYYNEQFFGPGTRLTVL.

This clone is a singleton in its sample. This rearrangement joins TRBV7-9 to TRBJ2-7; D is possibly TRBD1 (5 bases). The length of the CDR3 is 14 residues. With 5 bases removed from V and 3 bases from J, the gap between germline ends came to 14 bases. CDR1 SEHNR and CDR2 FQNEAQ come from the germline V gene (reference sequence). The CDR3 sequence is CASSLLTQGYEQYF. The CDR3 DNA sequence: TGTGCCAGCAGCCTACTTACCCAGGGCTACGAGCAGTACTTC. The full variable domain, in which reference TRBV7-9 and TRBJ2-7 provide the parts outside the CDR3, is DTGVSQNPRHKITKRGQNVTFRCDPISEHNRLYWYRQTLGQGPEFLTYFQNEAQLEKSRLLSDRFSAERPKGSFSTLEIQRTEQGDSAMYLCASSLLTQGYEQYFGPGTRLTVT.

In this sample, this clone turned up once. This rearrangement joins TRBV7-2 to TRBJ2-5; D gene unclear. Germline V gene data show CDR1 as SGHTA and CDR2 as FQGNSA. Trimming removed 5 bases at V and 5 bases at J, with 12 bases between. The CDR3 loop spans 13 amino acids. The CDR3 coding sequence is TGTGCCAGCAGCCCGCGGATTCCGGAGACCCAGTACTTC. It is translated as CASSPRIPETQYF.

This chain joins TRBV19 and TRBJ1-1; tentatively, D is TRBD1 (5 bases). There are 14 residues in the CDR3. Germline CDR1 LNHDA, CDR2 SQIVND (reference sequence). V was trimmed by 5 bases and J by 1 base, leaving 11 bases between them. Here the CDR3 DNA reads TGTGCCAGTAGTCGAATAGGGGCGAACACTGAAGCTTTCTTT. Amino acids: CASSRIGANTEAFF.

CDR3 sequence (DNA): TGTGCCAGTAGTACCGGGACTAGCGGGAGGCCACACAATGAGCAGTTCTTC. As protein: CASSTGTSGRPHNEQFF. The chain links TRBV19 to TRBJ2-1; 15 bases agree with TRBD2. This CDR3 has 17 residues. V gave up 4 bases and J gave up 5 bases; unmatched junction bases: 6. The V gene's germline CDR1 is LNHDA and CDR2 SQIVND (reference sequence).

The gene calls are TRBV15 and TRBJ2-1; D is perhaps TRBD2 (5 bases). The CDR3 contains 12 residues. CDR1 is LNHNV and CDR2 is YYDKDF in the germline V gene (reference sequence). Trimming shortened V by 0 bases and J by 9 bases, and 6 bases separated the two germline ends. The CDR3 protein is CATSRDAGEQFF. Written as DNA, the CDR3 is TGTGCCACCAGCAGAGACGCGGGTGAGCAGTTCTTC. The variable domain in full, completed from reference TRBV15 and TRBJ2-1, reads DAMVIQNPRYQVTQFGKPVTLSCSQTLNHNVMYWYQQKSSQAPKLLFHYYDKDFNNEADTPDNFQSRRPNTSFCFLDIRSPGLGDTAMYLCATSRDAGEQFFGPGTRLTVL.

The chain has TRBV27 and TRBJ2-5, with a possible D match to TRBD2 (6 bases). Per the germline V gene, CDR1 is MNHEY and CDR2 is SMNVEV (reference sequence). Trimming pared 6 bases from V and 4 bases from J, leaving 15 bases between. The CDR3 consists of 14 residues. The CDR3 sequence: CASSLALNGETQYF. DNA of the CDR3: TGTGCCAGCAGCCTAGCGCTGAATGGAGAGACCCAGTACTTC.

This chain connects TRBV29-1 to TRBJ2-1, with a weak D call TRBD1 (5 bases). This CDR3 contains 17 residues. Germline CDR1 SQVTM, CDR2 ANQGSEA. V lost 0 bases to trimming and J lost 0 bases, with 15 bases between them. DNA of the CDR3: TGCAGCGTTGAAGAGGCTAGGGGTGGAAGCTCCTACAATGAGCAGTTCTTC. It yields the protein CSVEEARGGSSYNEQFF.

CDR3 sequence (DNA): TGTGCCTGGAGTGTACATCCGAGGGAGGGGTTCTTC. It is translated as CAWSVHPREGFF. V is TRBV30 and J is TRBJ2-1; 7 positions match TRBD2. The CDR3 extends over 12 amino acids. Germline V gene lookup returns CDR1 GTSNPN and CDR2 SVGIG (reference sequence). V shed 0 bases, J shed 15 bases, and the junction held 8 bases outside the gene matches.

The table lists this clone with a count of one. This chain links TRBV10-2 with TRBJ1-2; no clear D. The CDR3 runs to 13 residues. V shed 7 bases and J shed 9 bases, with 18 bases lying between them. Germline assignment: CDR1 WSHSY and CDR2 SAAADI. The CDR3 bases are TGCGCCAGCACCACGACGGCGGCCGATCGCTACACCTTC. It encodes CASTTTAADRYTF.

The chain has TRBV14 and TRBJ2-1, with TRBD1 identical over 8 bases. Germline CDR1 reads SGHDN; CDR2 reads FVKESK. V was pared by 1 base and J by 7 bases, with 12 bases of the junction left unmatched. This CDR3 comprises 17 residues. The chain's CDR3 is CASSQVAQGALINEQFF. In nucleotides, the CDR3 is TGTGCCAGCAGCCAAGTAGCTCAGGGGGCCCTTATTAATGAGCAGTTCTTC.